A single sample gave rise to the 13 T cell receptor beta chains below, sequenced in a study of T-cell memory formation after mild COVID-19. MiXCR, run by TCRdb on the 5' RACE reads, gives a single entry per CDR3 protein. The table records approximately 340,000 distinct CDR3 sequences, around a sixth of them present only once. Material for sequencing was PBMCs or a T cell subset sorted from them (not recorded which). Receptor source: a man between 18 and 35 years old who had mild COVID-19 (a few samples of this study predate the infection). Cell type and time point are not known.

This clonotype has more than one count but fewer than ten. This sequence joins TRBV21-1 and TRBJ2-7; the table's D call TRBD2 went unverified against the DNA. TRBV21-1 is a documented pseudogene. The CDR3 is 13 amino acids. This CDR3 is CASRAGGRLEQYV. CDR3 nucleotide sequence: TGTGCCAGCCGGGCGGGGGGGCGTCTCGAGCAGTACGTC.

V gene TRBV24-1 combines with J gene TRBJ2-2; D uncertain. Looked up from germline, CDR1 is KGHDR and CDR2 is SFDVKD. Trimming pared 4 bases from V and 3 bases from J, leaving 5 bases between. The CDR3 has 13 amino acids. CDR3 residues: CATSDPYTGELFF. CDR3 coding DNA: TGTGCCACCAGTGACCCGTACACCGGGGAGCTGTTTTTT.

The sample holds a few counts of this clonotype. The chain uses TRBV11-3 and TRBJ2-3; perhaps D is TRBD1 or TRBD2 (5 bases each). Per germline, CDR1 SGHNT and CDR2 YENEEA. The CDR3 consists of 14 residues. Trimming removed 1 base at V and 3 bases at J, with 8 bases between. The CDR3 DNA reads as TGTGCCAGCAGCTTAGCTGAGGGGACAGATACGCAGTATTTT. Protein: CASSLAEGTDTQYF.

Only a few counts were recorded for this clonotype. The chain combines TRBV10-3 with TRBJ1-1; no definite D call. The CDR3 contains 15 residues. Germline V lookup: CDR1 ENHRY, CDR2 SYGVKD. V dropped 6 bases and J dropped 3 bases, with 17 bases sitting between them. The CDR3 sequence is CAIRRVSGTDTEAFF. CDR3 DNA sequence: TGTGCCATCAGGAGGGTGTCGGGTACAGACACTGAAGCTTTCTTT.

Only a few counts were recorded for this clonotype. The chain links TRBV20-1 to TRBJ2-7; TRBD1 is a possible D gene (5 bases). This CDR3 region has 12 residues. Per the germline V gene, CDR1 is DFQATT and CDR2 is SNEGSKA (reference sequence). Deletions cut 6 bases from V and 2 bases from J, with 11 bases between. The CDR3 sequence is CSAAGATYEQYF. The CDR3 region has the DNA TGCAGTGCCGCTGGGGCGACCTACGAGCAGTACTTC.

This clonotype has ten or more counts. Here the CDR3 reads CASSLDSGAYGYTF. CDR3 DNA sequence: TGCGCCAGCAGCTTGGATTCAGGGGCCTATGGCTACACCTTC. The chain carries TRBV5-1 and TRBJ1-2; D is possibly TRBD1 (6 bases). CDR1 is SGHRS, CDR2 YFSETQ, per germline. The CDR3 covers 14 residues. V lost 0 bases, J lost 4 bases, and 10 bases lay in between. Combining the CDR3 with reference TRBV5-1 and TRBJ1-2 gives the whole variable domain KAGVTQTPRYLIKTRGQQVTLSCSPISGHRSVSWYQQTPGQGLQFLFEYFSETQRNKGNFPGRFSGRQFSNSRSEMNVSTLELGDSALYLCASSLDSGAYGYTFGSGTRLTVV.

The chain has TRBV7-3 and TRBJ2-5; TRBD2 matches at 7 bases. This CDR3 spans 15 amino acids. Germline V CDR1 and CDR2: SGHTA, FQGTGA. Trimming removed 5 bases from V and 0 bases from J; junction bases left unmatched: 6. CDR3 coding DNA: TGTGCCAGCAGCCAGCGGGGAAGGTACCAAGAGACCCAGTACTTC. Residues: CASSQRGRYQETQYF.

This clonotype appeared a few times. This rearrangement joins TRBV24-1 to TRBJ2-1; tentative D call: TRBD2 (6 bases). The V end lost 0 bases, the J end lost 9 bases, and 8 bases lay between the germline ends. This CDR3 is built from 13 residues. Germline V gene sequence: CDR1 KGHDR, CDR2 SFDVKD. The CDR3 loop is CATSDLRRGEQFF. The CDR3 region has the DNA TGTGCCACCAGTGATTTGAGGCGGGGTGAGCAGTTCTTC.

The chain combines TRBV10-3 with TRBJ1-6; D uncertain. This CDR3 spans 16 amino acids. V was cut by 2 bases and J by 7 bases, with 15 bases left in between. CDR1 ENHRY and CDR2 SYGVKD come from the germline V gene. The CDR3 region is CAISEQTTTVNSPLHF. The CDR3 DNA reads as TGTGCCATCAGTGAGCAGACGACAACGGTAAATTCACCCCTCCACTTT.

The genes are TRBV10-3 and TRBJ1-2; D perhaps matches TRBD1 (5 bases). This CDR3 contains 13 residues. Trimming pared 3 bases from V and 8 bases from J, leaving 13 bases between. The germline gives CDR1 ENHRY, CDR2 SYGVKD. CDR3 coding DNA: TGTGCCATCAGTGACGACTATCGGGGCGGCTACACCTTC. Protein: CAISDDYRGGYTF.

This clonotype was counted between two and nine times. The CDR3 nucleotides read TGCGCCAGCAGCCCGCGTAGTGGGACAAAAGAGACCCAGTACTTC. It translates to CASSPRSGTKETQYF. This chain uses TRBV5-1 with TRBJ2-5; TRBD1 is a possible D gene (6 bases). V lost 4 bases to trimming and J lost 3 bases, with 16 bases between them. The CDR3 has 15 amino acids. CDR1 is SGHRS, CDR2 YFSETQ, per germline.

This clonotype showed up many times. V and J are TRBV27 and TRBJ2-3; the match to TRBD1 covers 8 bases. Germline CDR1 and CDR2: MNHEY and SMNVEV (reference sequence). The CDR3 totals 13 residues. The V and J ends lost 3 bases and 15 bases, in that order; junction bases with no gene match: 11. The CDR3 protein is CASSFRLQGVEYF. CDR3 nucleotide sequence: TGTGCCAGCAGTTTTCGCTTACAGGGGGTGGAATATTTT.

This clonotype was detected a few times. V and J are TRBV10-3 and TRBJ1-2, with D possibly being TRBD1 (6 bases). CDR1 and CDR2 (germline): ENHRY, SYGVKD. V gave up 10 bases and J gave up 7 bases, with 22 bases separating them. CDR3 length: 14 residues. CDR3 protein: CATGPGQRDTGYTF. Written as DNA, the CDR3 is TGTGCCACCGGCCCGGGACAAAGGGATACTGGCTACACCTTC.